These 13 T cell receptor beta chains came from one sample sequenced in a study of tumor-infiltrating lymphocytes in primary liver carcinoma. TCR beta cDNA was made from around 520 ng total RNA with a constant-region primer. Amplification in three nested multiplex PCR rounds with slightly modified ARM-PCR gave rise to TCR beta libraries. Rounds one and two of PCR, each of roughly 10 cycles, were primed with TRBV1-TRBV30 forward primers and a C-beta reverse primer. Each CDR3 protein gets one entry after TCRdb re-called the multiplex PCR reads with MiXCR. The table has 50,000 to 65,000 distinct CDR3 sequences, about two thirds seen once. Both RNA and DNA were isolated together from roughly 20-30 mg of bulk tissue that had not been sorted. Sequenced input: liver tumor tissue from sampling region 4. The sample's subset: tumor region T4, right-lateral pole. The receptors originated from a man between 40 and 49 years old with primary liver carcinoma and hepatitis B virus infection.

Comments on this clonotype: The germline gene is not matched at one end of the junction; a read error may be the cause. The chain uses TRBV28 and TRBJ1-6; D is perhaps TRBD1 (5 bases). Germline CDR1 and CDR2: MDHEN and SYDVKM. CDR3 length: 15 residues. In nucleotides, the CDR3 is TGTACCAGCGGGACGGGGCCGGCCTATAATTCACCCCTCCACTTT. Residues: CTSGTGPAYNSPLHF.

This clonotype was found many times. A much larger clone lies a single base off, so this may be a read error. The chain joins TRBV29-1 to TRBJ2-1; 9 bases align to TRBD1. CDR3 length equals 14 residues. Germline V gene sequence: CDR1 SQVTM, CDR2 ANQGSEA. In DNA, the CDR3 is TGCAGCGGGATCGGACAGGGGACCTACGATGAGCAGTTCTTC. This translates into CSGIGQGTYDEQFF.

Regarding this clonotype: It may be a read error: a sequence one base away is much more abundant. V and J are TRBV6-1 and TRBJ2-1; D might be TRBD2 (6 bases). Germline CDR1 reads MNHNS; CDR2 reads SASEGT. This CDR3 is 15 amino acids long. The CDR3 DNA follows: TGTGCCAACAGTGAATCTAGCGAGAGCTACAATGAGCAGTTCTTC. Translating it yields CANSESSESYNEQFF.

Note on this clonotype: A junction end diverges from the germline sequence, so it may reflect a read error. CDR3 loop: CASSQDISNQPQHF. In nucleotides, the CDR3 is TGCGCCAGCAGTCAAGACATATCCAATCAGCCCCAGCATTTT. The chain carries TRBV4-3 and TRBJ1-5, with unresolved D. The CDR3 is 14 residues long. Germline values: CDR1 LGHNA, CDR2 YSLEER.

In the case of this clonotype: An end of the junction does not agree with germline; a read error may underlie this. J is TRBJ1-6 and V is TRBV6-5, with D uncertain. There are 13 residues in the CDR3. Germline lookup yields CDR1 MNHEY and CDR2 SVGAGI. This chain's CDR3 is CASRAWYNSSLHF. For the CDR3, the DNA is TGTGCCAGCAGGGCTTGGTACAATTCATCCCTCCACTTT.

The chain joins TRBV29-1 to TRBJ2-2, with D possibly TRBD2 on 6 matching bases. CDR1 and CDR2 (germline): SQVTM, ANQGSEA. This CDR3 comprises 13 residues. V gave up 7 bases and J gave up 4 bases, with 13 bases separating them. The CDR3 spells CSARGGGTGELFF. Here the CDR3 DNA reads TGCAGCGCCCGGGGAGGTGGCACCGGGGAGCTGTTTTTT.

V is TRBV4-3 and J is TRBJ2-1, with a tentative D call TRBD2 (6 bases). Germline-derived CDR1 and CDR2 are LGHNA and YSLEER. The CDR3 totals 16 residues. Here the CDR3 reads CASGQDRSGFHNEQFF. The CDR3 nucleotides are TGCGCTAGCGGCCAAGATAGGAGCGGGTTTCACAATGAGCAGTTCTTC.

As for this clonotype: The CDR3 carries no conserved terminal phenylalanine or tryptophan, so it likely arises from a read error. The CDR3 DNA reads TGCGCCAGCAGCCGAAGTGTTGATGGGGCCAAAAACATCCAGTACCTC. This encodes CASSRSVDGAKNIQYL. The chain links TRBV4-1 to TRBJ2-4, with a weak D call TRBD1 (5 bases). CDR3 size: 16 residues. Germline V gives CDR1 MGHRA, CDR2 YSYEKL.

The chain carries TRBV6-6 and TRBJ1-1; 7 nucleotides match TRBD1. The CDR3 loop spans 15 amino acids. Germline V gene data show CDR1 as MNHNY and CDR2 as SVGAGI (reference sequence). V shed 6 bases and J 8 bases; nucleotides not matched to a gene: 15. The CDR3 here is CASRLYTGDLTEAFF. CDR3 DNA: TGTGCCAGCAGACTCTATACAGGGGATCTTACAGAAGCTTTCTTT.

This clonotype has a single count. The genes are TRBV11-3 and TRBJ2-7, with 7 nucleotides matching TRBD1. The trim removed 5 bases at V and 13 bases at J, leaving 14 bases unmatched. This CDR3 is built from 13 residues. Germline V gene data show CDR1 as SGHNT and CDR2 as YENEEA. CDR3 nucleotides: TGTGCCAGCAGCGTGGGACAGTCCTACGGGCAATACTTC. Protein sequence: CASSVGQSYGQYF.

As for this clonotype: Likely a read error: the CDR3 ends without its conserved phenylalanine or tryptophan. The DNA is omitted, as the CDR3 cannot be located on it reliably, and the CDR3 follows TCRdb's listing. V usage is TRBV6-5 and J usage is TRBJ2-7; the table's D call TRBD2 went unverified against the DNA. Per germline, CDR1 MNHEY and CDR2 SVGAGI. The CDR3 spans 14 residues, counting both ends. CDR3 region: CASSYGAGVGWQCL.

Notes on this clonotype: Because it lacks the conserved phenylalanine or tryptophan at the end, this CDR3 is likely a read error. The DNA is omitted, as the CDR3 cannot be located on it reliably, and the CDR3 follows TCRdb's listing. The V gene is TRBV5-5, the J gene TRBJ2-1; TRBD1, as called in the table, went unchecked against the DNA. Per germline, CDR1 SGHKS and CDR2 YYEKEE (reference sequence). 15 amino acids form the CDR3, both terminal residues included. The CDR3 spells CASSPGQGSCNEHFI.

Note on this clonotype: A junction boundary mismatches the germline segment, possibly from a read error. The chain joins TRBV6-5 to TRBJ1-2; D ambiguous. Germline V gives CDR1 MNHEY, CDR2 SVGAGI. The CDR3 is made up of 13 amino acids. In DNA form, the CDR3 reads TGTGCCGGCAGTTACGGGCAAAACTATGGCTACATCTTC. This codes for CAGSYGQNYGYIF.